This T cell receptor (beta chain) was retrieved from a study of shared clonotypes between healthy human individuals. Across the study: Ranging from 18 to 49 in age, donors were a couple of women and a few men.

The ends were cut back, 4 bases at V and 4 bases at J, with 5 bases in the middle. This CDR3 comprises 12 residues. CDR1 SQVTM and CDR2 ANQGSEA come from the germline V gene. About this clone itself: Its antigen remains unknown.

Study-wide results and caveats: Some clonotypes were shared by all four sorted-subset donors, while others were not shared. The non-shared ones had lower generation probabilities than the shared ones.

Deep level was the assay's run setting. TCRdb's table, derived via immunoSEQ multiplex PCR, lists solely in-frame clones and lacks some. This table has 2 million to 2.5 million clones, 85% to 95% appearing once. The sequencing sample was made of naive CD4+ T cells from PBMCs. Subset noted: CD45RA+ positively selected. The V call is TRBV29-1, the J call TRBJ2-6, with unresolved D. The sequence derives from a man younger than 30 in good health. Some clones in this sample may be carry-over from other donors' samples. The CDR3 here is CSVATGANVLTF. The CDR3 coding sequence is TGCAGCGTTGCGACAGGGGCCAACGTCCTGACTTTC.